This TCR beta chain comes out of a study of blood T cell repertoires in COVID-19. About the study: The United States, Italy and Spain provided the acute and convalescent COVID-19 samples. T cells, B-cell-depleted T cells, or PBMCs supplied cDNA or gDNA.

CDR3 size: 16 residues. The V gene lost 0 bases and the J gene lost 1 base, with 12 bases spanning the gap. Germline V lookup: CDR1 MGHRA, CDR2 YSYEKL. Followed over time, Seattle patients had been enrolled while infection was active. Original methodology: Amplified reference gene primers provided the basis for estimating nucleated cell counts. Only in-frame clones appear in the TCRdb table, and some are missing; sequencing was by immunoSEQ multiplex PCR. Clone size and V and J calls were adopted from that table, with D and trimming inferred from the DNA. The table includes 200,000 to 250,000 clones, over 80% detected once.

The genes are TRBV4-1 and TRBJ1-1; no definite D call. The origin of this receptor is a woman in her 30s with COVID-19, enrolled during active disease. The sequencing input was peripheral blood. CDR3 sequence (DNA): TGCGCCAGCAGCCAAGATGTTTGGCAAACGAACACTGAAGCTTTCTTT. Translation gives CASSQDVWQTNTEAFF.